The next 5 T cell receptor beta chains were all read from a single sample in a study of primary melanoma T cells and metastatic recurrence. Profiled with immunoSEQ multiplex PCR; TCRdb holds only in-frame clones, not every one. The sample lists approximately 1,300 clones, 87% seen once, with 3% to 4.5% in the top ten. The material sequenced was melanoma tumor tissue. These receptors were taken from a human donor with melanoma.

The CDR3 loop is CASSTRLYNYGYTF. The CDR3 DNA follows: TGCGCCAGCAGCACAAGGCTTTACAACTATGGCTACACCTTC. This chain links TRBV23-1 with TRBJ1-2; D gene uncertain. TRBV23-1 is marked as an open reading frame, function uncertain. This CDR3 is 14 amino acids long. With 6 bases removed from V and 2 bases from J, the gap between germline ends came to 13 bases.

Written as DNA, the CDR3 is TGCAGCGTTGTCGGGACTAGCGATGAGCAGTTCTTC. This codes for CSVVGTSDEQFF. This chain links TRBV29-1 with TRBJ2-1; 10 bases are a match to TRBD2. The CDR3 is 12 residues long. Per germline, CDR1 SQVTM and CDR2 ANQGSEA. V dropped 4 bases and J dropped 8; count of bases not matched to a gene: 2.

The rearrangement uses TRBV5-1 and TRBJ2-5, with 12 bases matching TRBD2. Per germline, CDR1 SGHRS and CDR2 YFSETQ. The CDR3 is 17 residues long. Trimming took 2 bases from V and 3 from J; bases not matched to a gene: 8. The CDR3 nucleotides are TGCGCCAGCAGCTTTCAGACTAGCGGGAGTGGGGAAGAGACCCAGTACTTC. Protein product: CASSFQTSGSGEETQYF.

The gene calls are TRBV10-2 and TRBJ2-2; tentative D call: TRBD2 (5 bases). CDR1 and CDR2 (germline): WSHSY, SAAADI. The CDR3 extends over 16 amino acids. Trimming took off 6 bases at V and 3 bases at J, with 17 bases between the two ends. CDR3 DNA sequence: TGCGCCAGCAGCGAGGGTAGGGCAGTATACACCGGGGAGCTGTTTTTT. Encoded protein: CASSEGRAVYTGELFF.

The chain has TRBV11-3 and TRBJ2-4; 9 bases agree with TRBD1. Trimming cost V 4 bases and J 6 bases; bases outside gene matches: 4. CDR3 size: 14 residues. Germline V lookup: CDR1 SGHNT, CDR2 YENEEA. The CDR3 DNA reads TGTGCCAGCAGCTACGGGACAGGGAGAAACATTCAGTACTTC. This gives the protein CASSYGTGRNIQYF.